A selection of T cell receptor beta chains follows, all from one sample in a study of metastatic and nonmetastatic thyroid tumors. TCRdb re-called the PCR reads via MiXCR. This sample yields approximately 8,000 clones, of which around 27% are seen a single time; approximately 19% belongs to the top ten. Sequencing input: adjacent normal tissue. The receptor set was obtained from a female donor with papillary thyroid cancer or a benign thyroid nodule (not recorded which). Some clones in this sample may be carry-over from other donors' samples. Each CDR3 is given with its conserved first and last residue. A D gene is named only where the DNA matches it firmly. Clone sizes are given selectively: once, few, many, or a class where the clone is expanded.

V gene	clone size	D gene	J gene	CDR3 protein	CDR3 DNA
TRBV6-1	many	.	TRBJ2-7	CASSERGAFPWEQYF	TGTGCCAGCAGTGAACGGGGAGCTTTCCCTTGGGAGCAGTACTTC
TRBV6-5	many	.	TRBJ2-3	CASSYSPSTGTDTQYF	TGTGCCAGCAGTTACTCACCATCGACAGGCACAGATACGCAGTATTTT
TRBV6-9	few	TRBD1	TRBJ1-1	CASSSDREAFF	TGTGCCAGCAGTTCGGACAGGGAAGCTTTCTTT
TRBV12-3/TRBV12-4	few	TRBD2	TRBJ2-1	CASSRLAGPYNEQFF	TGTGCCAGCAGCCGGCTAGCGGGTCCCTACAATGAGCAGTTCTTC
TRBV5-1	.	TRBD1	TRBJ1-3	CASSPYRGFGGNTIYF	TGCGCCAGCAGCCCCTACAGGGGGTTTGGTGGAAACACCATATATTTT
TRBV7-9	many	.	TRBJ1-1	CASSLGFQRSTEAFF	TGTGCCAGCAGCCTAGGGTTTCAGCGGAGCACTGAAGCTTTCTTT
TRBV6-1	medium-sized	TRBD2	TRBJ2-1	CASSPLAGNYNEQFF	TGTGCCAGCAGTCCGCTAGCGGGGAATTACAATGAGCAGTTCTTC
TRBV9	many	.	TRBJ2-5	CASSGGPGGGETQYF	TGTGCCAGCAGCGGGGGACCCGGAGGGGGAGAGACCCAGTACTTC
TRBV2	many	TRBD2	TRBJ2-1	CARRERGYNEQFF	TGTGCCAGGCGGGAGAGGGGCTACAATGAGCAGTTCTTC
TRBV24-1	few	TRBD2	TRBJ2-4	CATSGPGGGAKNIQYF	TGTGCCACCAGTGGCCCGGGGGGAGGGGCGAAAAACATTCAGTACTTC
TRBV29-1	medium-sized	.	TRBJ2-1	CSVGGVSNEQFF	TGCAGCGTTGGGGGGGTAAGCAATGAGCAGTTCTTC
TRBV28	.	TRBD2	TRBJ2-1	CASSFSGEQFF	TGTGCCAGCAGTTTTAGCGGGGAGCAGTTCTTC
TRBV27	.	.	TRBJ2-7	CASSFSHTGIVSYEQYF	TGTGCCAGCAGTTTTTCTCATACAGGGATAGTATCCTACGAGCAGTACTTC
TRBV6-2/TRBV6-3	.	TRBD1	TRBJ1-5	CASSSDRGQPQHF	TGTGCCAGCAGCAGCGACAGGGGTCAGCCCCAGCATTTT
TRBV19	.	TRBD2	TRBJ2-1	CASSRLGLAGGSEHNEQFF	TGTGCCAGTAGTAGGCTCGGACTAGCGGGAGGATCGGAGCATAATGAGCAGTTCTTC
TRBV4-1	many	TRBD2	TRBJ2-5	CASSQDSGGQETQYF	TGCGCCAGCAGCCAAGATAGCGGGGGGCAAGAGACCCAGTACTTC
TRBV20-1	.	.	TRBJ1-1	CSASLLDEAVNTEAFF	TGCAGTGCTAGTTTATTGGATGAGGCCGTGAACACTGAAGCTTTCTTT
TRBV9	many	TRBD1	TRBJ2-1	CASSARNTQGDNEQFF	TGTGCCAGCAGCGCCCGGAACACCCAGGGGGACAATGAGCAGTTCTTC
TRBV11-1	medium-sized	.	TRBJ2-7	CASSLGTRSYEQYF	TGTGCCAGCAGCTTGGGGACTCGCTCCTACGAGCAGTACTTC
TRBV27	few	.	TRBJ2-3	CASSPPGLHTQYF	TGTGCCAGCAGTCCCCCGGGACTCCACACGCAGTATTTT
TRBV2	.	.	TRBJ2-3	CVSSETGSSTDTQYF	TGTGTCAGCAGTGAAACAGGATCTAGCACAGATACGCAGTATTTT
TRBV2	.	.	TRBJ2-6	CASAPTDSGANGLTF	TGTGCCAGCGCTCCGACCGACTCGGGGGCCAATGGCCTGACTTTC
TRBV10-3	large	.	TRBJ1-6	CAISSSYNSPLHF	TGTGCCATCAGCAGCTCCTATAATTCACCCCTCCACTTT
TRBV10-1	few	.	TRBJ2-1	CASSPGTYNEQFF	TGCGCCAGCAGCCCCGGTACCTACAATGAGCAGTTCTTC
TRBV7-9	many	.	TRBJ1-1	CASGYSSGRNTEAFF	TGTGCCAGCGGCTATTCCTCCGGGAGGAACACTGAAGCTTTCTTT
TRBV20-1	few	.	TRBJ1-5	CSAPQAGGGNQPQHF	TGCAGTGCTCCTCAGGCAGGCGGGGGCAATCAGCCCCAGCATTTT
TRBV6-1	medium-sized	TRBD1	TRBJ1-1	CASSRDRGEAFF	TGTGCCAGCAGTCGGGACAGGGGGGAGGCTTTCTTT
TRBV11-2	.	.	TRBJ2-3	CASRPPGRDTQYF	TGTGCCAGCAGGCCCCCCGGCAGAGATACGCAGTATTTT
TRBV20-1	medium-sized	.	TRBJ2-7	CGPTSYEQYF	TGCGGACCAACTTCCTACGAGCAGTACTTC
TRBV5-1	many	TRBD1	TRBJ1-1	CASSLAGTGVGTEAFF	TGCGCCAGCAGCTTGGCCGGGACAGGGGTGGGCACTGAAGCTTTCTTT
TRBV6-2/TRBV6-3	.	.	TRBJ2-1	CASIIRGAGSEQFF	TGTGCCAGCATAATACGGGGGGCCGGCAGTGAGCAGTTCTTC
TRBV5-1	.	.	TRBJ1-1	CASSSQGPAKAFF	TGCGCCAGCAGCTCGCAGGGGCCGGCGAAGGCTTTCTTT
TRBV7-2	few	.	TRBJ2-1	CASSLVGGEQFF	TGTGCCAGCAGCTTAGTGGGAGGCGAGCAGTTCTTC
TRBV20-1	many	.	TRBJ2-1	CSARLDGVRGRLWVYNEQFF	TGCAGTGCTAGATTGGATGGGGTCCGGGGGCGTCTCTGGGTATACAATGAGCAGTTCTTC
TRBV7-2	few	.	TRBJ2-7	CASSLYEGEQYF	TGTGCCAGCAGCTTATACGAGGGCGAGCAGTACTTC
TRBV20-1	.	.	TRBJ1-1	CSARKTNTEAFF	TGCAGTGCTAGAAAGACGAACACTGAAGCTTTCTTT
TRBV10-2	.	TRBD2	TRBJ2-7	CASSDIAGAPEQYF	TGCGCCAGCAGTGACATAGCGGGAGCCCCGGAGCAGTACTTC
TRBV12-3/TRBV12-4	few	.	TRBJ2-7	CTSSLGTFGEQYF	TGTACCAGCAGTTTAGGGACCTTCGGCGAGCAGTACTTC
TRBV19	few	.	TRBJ1-5	CASSIVHNSNQPQHF	TGTGCCAGTAGTATAGTACACAATAGCAATCAGCCCCAGCATTTT
TRBV11-2	medium-sized	TRBD2	TRBJ2-1	CASSAGLARVNEQFF	TGTGCCAGCAGCGCCGGACTAGCGAGGGTCAATGAGCAGTTCTTC
TRBV5-1	.	TRBD2	TRBJ2-7	CASSPPGGYEQYF	TGCGCCAGCAGCCCCCCGGGGGGTTACGAGCAGTACTTC
TRBV6-6	.	.	TRBJ1-4	CASSYPEDRDEKLFF	TGTGCCAGCAGTTACCCCGAGGACCGCGATGAAAAACTGTTTTTT
TRBV30	many	.	TRBJ2-5	CAWSVTLETQYF	TGTGCCTGGAGTGTTACATTAGAGACCCAGTACTTC
TRBV2	medium-sized	.	TRBJ1-6	CASSGTRTNSPLHF	TGTGCCAGCAGCGGGACACGGACTAATTCACCCCTCCACTTT
TRBV11-2	.	TRBD2	TRBJ2-3	CASSLLAGGADTQYF	TGTGCCAGCAGCTTACTAGCGGGAGGGGCAGATACGCAGTATTTT
TRBV6-1	medium-sized	TRBD2	TRBJ2-1	CASSMSGRDYNEQFF	TGTGCCAGCAGTATGAGCGGGAGGGATTACAATGAGCAGTTCTTC
TRBV10-3	medium-sized	TRBD1	TRBJ2-1	CAISEKGQERNEQFF	TGTGCCATCAGTGAGAAAGGACAGGAGCGGAATGAGCAGTTCTTC
TRBV20-1	.	TRBD2	TRBJ2-7	CSARGTSGQGYEQYF	TGCAGTGCTAGAGGGACTAGCGGCCAGGGCTACGAGCAGTACTTC
TRBV20-1	many	TRBD1	TRBJ1-3	CSARRPPGTGAAGVNTIYF	TGCAGTGCCAGACGCCCCCCCGGGACAGGGGCCGCAGGTGTAAACACCATATATTTT
TRBV6-1	.	.	TRBJ1-6	CARKGGVDGSPLHF	TGTGCCAGGAAAGGTGGCGTTGATGGGTCACCCCTCCACTTT
TRBV29-1	medium-sized	.	TRBJ2-1	CSVDIRQYNEQFF	TGCAGCGTTGATATTAGGCAATACAATGAGCAGTTCTTC
TRBV7-2	medium-sized	.	TRBJ1-2	CASSSTGSGYTF	TGTGCCAGCAGCTCAACAGGGTCTGGCTACACCTTC
TRBV30	many	.	TRBJ1-1	CAWSVDRSTEAFF	TGTGCCTGGAGTGTAGATCGTTCTACTGAAGCTTTCTTT
TRBV6-1	.	TRBD2	TRBJ2-3	CASSDGGGTQYF	TGTGCCAGCAGTGATGGGGGGGGTACGCAGTATTTT
TRBV28	.	.	TRBJ2-7	CARNGWVVYEQYF	TGTGCCAGGAATGGGTGGGTGGTCTACGAGCAGTACTTC
TRBV11-1	.	TRBD2	TRBJ2-1	CASSLGGLAGVREQFF	TGTGCCAGCAGCTTAGGGGGACTAGCGGGAGTTCGGGAGCAGTTCTTC
TRBV7-9	many	TRBD2	TRBJ2-1	CASSLLAGMNEQFF	TGTGCCAGCAGCTTACTAGCGGGAATGAATGAGCAGTTCTTC